This TCR beta chain was captured in a study of T cells after yellow fever vaccination. Background on the study: SMART-Seq v4 Ultra Low Input handled preparation of low-cell-number fractions.

TCRdb recomputed calls from the 5' RACE reads with MiXCR, one row per CDR3 protein. The repertoire has roughly 310,000 distinct CDR3 sequences, 8% to 10% of them found once; the top ten carry about a sixth. V lost 3 bases to trimming and J lost 4 bases, with 12 bases between them. This CDR3 is 14 amino acids long. CDR1 and CDR2 (germline): SGHAT, FQDESV (reference sequence). This chain uses TRBV11-1 with TRBJ1-1, with a tentative D call TRBD1 (5 bases). Sequenced material: PBMCs, taken on the day of the first yellow fever vaccination. The receptor was derived from a man aged 18-30 years who received the YFV17D yellow fever vaccine. The CDR3 nucleotides are TGTGCCAGCAGCTTTCGGGGGAGGGCCACTGAAGCTTTCTTT. Protein: CASSFRGRATEAFF.